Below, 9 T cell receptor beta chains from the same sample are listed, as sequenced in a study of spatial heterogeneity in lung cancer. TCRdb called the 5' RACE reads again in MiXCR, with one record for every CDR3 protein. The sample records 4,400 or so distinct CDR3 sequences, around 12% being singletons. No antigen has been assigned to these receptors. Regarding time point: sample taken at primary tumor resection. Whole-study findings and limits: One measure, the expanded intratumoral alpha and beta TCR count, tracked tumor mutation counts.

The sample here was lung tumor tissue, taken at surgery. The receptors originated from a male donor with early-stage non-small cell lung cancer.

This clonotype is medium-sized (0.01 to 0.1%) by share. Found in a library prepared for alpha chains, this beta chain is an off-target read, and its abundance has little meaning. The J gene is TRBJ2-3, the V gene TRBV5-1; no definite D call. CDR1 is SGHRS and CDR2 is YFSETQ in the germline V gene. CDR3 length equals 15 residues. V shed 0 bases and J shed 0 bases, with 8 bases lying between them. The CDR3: CASSLEGSSTDTQYF. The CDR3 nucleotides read TGCGCCAGCAGCTTGGAAGGATCTAGCACAGATACGCAGTATTTT.

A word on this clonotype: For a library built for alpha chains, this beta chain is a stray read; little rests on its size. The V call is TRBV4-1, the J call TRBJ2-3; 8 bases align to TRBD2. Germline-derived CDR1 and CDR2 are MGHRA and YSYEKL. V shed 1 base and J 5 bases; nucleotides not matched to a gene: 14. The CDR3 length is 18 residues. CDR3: CASSQGLGSSGRGDTQYF. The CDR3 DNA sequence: TGCGCCAGCAGCCAAGGCCTCGGTTCGAGCGGGAGAGGAGATACGCAGTATTTT.

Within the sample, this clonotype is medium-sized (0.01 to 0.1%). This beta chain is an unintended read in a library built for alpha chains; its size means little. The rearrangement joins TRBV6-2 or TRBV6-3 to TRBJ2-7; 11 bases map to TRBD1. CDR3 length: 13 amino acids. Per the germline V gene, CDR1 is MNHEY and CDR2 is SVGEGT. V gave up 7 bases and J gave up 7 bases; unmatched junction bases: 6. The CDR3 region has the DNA TGTGCCAGCAACGGACAGGGGGCATGGGAGCAGTACTTC. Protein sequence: CASNGQGAWEQYF.

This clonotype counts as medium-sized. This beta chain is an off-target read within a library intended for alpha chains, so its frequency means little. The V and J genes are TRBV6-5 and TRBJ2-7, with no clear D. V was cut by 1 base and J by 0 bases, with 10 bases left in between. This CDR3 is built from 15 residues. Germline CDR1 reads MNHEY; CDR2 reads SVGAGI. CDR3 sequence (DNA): TGTGCCAGCAGTTACTATCCAAGAACCTCCTACGAGCAGTACTTC. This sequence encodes CASSYYPRTSYEQYF.

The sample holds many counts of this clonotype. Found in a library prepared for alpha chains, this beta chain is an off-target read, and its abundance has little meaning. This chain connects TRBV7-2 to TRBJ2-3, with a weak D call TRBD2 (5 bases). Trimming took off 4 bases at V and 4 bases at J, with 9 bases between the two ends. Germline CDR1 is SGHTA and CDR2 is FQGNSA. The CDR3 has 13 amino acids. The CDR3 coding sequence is TGTGCCAGCAGCTGGAGGACGTCAGATACGCAGTATTTT. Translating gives CASSWRTSDTQYF.

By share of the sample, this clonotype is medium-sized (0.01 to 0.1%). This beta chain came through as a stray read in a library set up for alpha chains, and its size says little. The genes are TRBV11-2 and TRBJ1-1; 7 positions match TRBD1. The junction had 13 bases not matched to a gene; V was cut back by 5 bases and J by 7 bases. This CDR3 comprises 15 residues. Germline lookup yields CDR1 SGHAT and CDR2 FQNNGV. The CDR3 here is CASSIGQVPGSEAFF. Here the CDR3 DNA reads TGTGCCAGCAGCATCGGACAGGTCCCTGGGAGTGAAGCTTTCTTT.

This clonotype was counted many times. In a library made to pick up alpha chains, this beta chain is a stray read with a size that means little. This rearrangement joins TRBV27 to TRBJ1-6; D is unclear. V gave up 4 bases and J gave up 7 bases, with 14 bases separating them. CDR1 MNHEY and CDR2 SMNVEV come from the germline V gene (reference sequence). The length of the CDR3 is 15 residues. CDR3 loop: CASSSGLLGNSPLHF. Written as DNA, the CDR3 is TGTGCCAGCAGTTCAGGCCTCCTGGGGAATTCACCCCTCCACTTT.

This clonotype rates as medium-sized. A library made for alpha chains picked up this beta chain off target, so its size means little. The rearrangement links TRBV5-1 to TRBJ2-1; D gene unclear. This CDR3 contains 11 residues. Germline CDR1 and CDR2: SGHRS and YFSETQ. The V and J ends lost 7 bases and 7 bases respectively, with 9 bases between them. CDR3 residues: CASVVENEQFF. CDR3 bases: TGCGCCAGCGTTGTGGAAAATGAGCAGTTCTTC.

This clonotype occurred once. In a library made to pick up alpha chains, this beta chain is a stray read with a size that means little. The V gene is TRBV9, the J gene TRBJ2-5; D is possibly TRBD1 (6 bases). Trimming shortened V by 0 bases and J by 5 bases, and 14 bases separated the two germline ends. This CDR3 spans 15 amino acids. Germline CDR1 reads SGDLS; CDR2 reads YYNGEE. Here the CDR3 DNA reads TGTGCCAGCAGCGTAGATACAGGGTCACGGGAGACCCAGTACTTC. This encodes CASSVDTGSRETQYF. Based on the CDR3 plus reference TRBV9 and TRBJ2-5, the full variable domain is DSGVTQTPKHLITATGQRVTLRCSPRSGDLSVYWYQQSLDQGLQFLIQYYNGEERAKGNILERFSAQQFPDLHSELNLSSLELGDSALYFCASSVDTGSRETQYFGPGTRLLVL.